This T cell receptor beta chain was profiled in a study of cytomegalovirus exposure and HLA in healthy donors listed by TCRdb under 2017. With respect to the entire study: In an earlier analysis of roughly 590 of the donors, about 260 Gb of sequence data and 100 million or so unique TCR beta sequences from about 190 million T cells were reported. Four to six DR-DQ haplotypes were handled as single units for association and clustering, since linkage in the cohort was strong. Rather than drawing on any new phenotypic data, the later analysis identified candidate immune exposures from TCR beta sequences and the way those sequences occurred across donors. Along with the approximately 650-subject first cohort, a separate validation cohort of roughly 110 different subjects was used. The T cell repertoires of some 700 subjects were profiled by immunosequencing and related to cytomegalovirus serostatus. Class I and class II HLA loci were covered by the typing at four-digit resolution. Of the 300 to 500 genotyped donors, less than 90% were placed in the genetic ancestry cluster associated with self-reported Caucasian donors. Alongside the repertoire data, information on donor age, sex, ethnicity and CMV serostatus was compiled. A later genetic analysis took genome-wide SNP genotypes for about 65% of the roughly 670 donors and used that subset as a discovery cohort. All discovery cohort repertoires had been generated on a single sequencing platform. The number of typed donors differed by locus: about 620-640 for A, B, C, DRB1 and DQB1; 500 to 550 for DQA1; around 610 for DPA1; and about 450 for DPB1. A later analysis re-analyzed previously published TCR beta repertoires from roughly 600 donors and added high-resolution HLA genotyping to study TCR occurrence patterns. An early release covering approximately 600 HLA-typed donors comprised approximately 300 gigabases of sequencing data and 85 million to 100 million unique TCR sequences. An earlier analysis of fewer than 700 of the donors applied high-throughput TCR beta sequencing to assess whether each TCR beta V gene segment acted as functional or pseudogenic. The study aimed to test whether cataloging public T cell receptors could reveal signatures of past pathogen exposure. To predict cytomegalovirus infection status, the study brought together high-throughput TCR immunosequencing, statistical association of individual TCRs with disease status, and machine learning. Among approximately 370 genotyped donors of the cohort, an average of roughly 230,000 unique TCR beta nucleotide sequences was sequenced per donor, of which approximately 18% were non-productive. Results the study describes overall, beyond this receptor: A cluster of highly shared sequence variants was judged likely to represent a technical artifact of the sequencing pipeline. In a later analysis, most CMV-associated TCR beta chains were found to appear HLA-restricted, with HLA associations seemingly driven largely by CMV exposure. In this cohort, only TCR beta chains were sequenced, and detectable features were limited by the absence of alpha or paired-chain data. Three of the identified cytomegalovirus-associated TCR beta chains were confirmed in vitro to be specific for cytomegalovirus antigens. V-gene and J-gene trimming of TCR beta chains was associated with a missense DCLRE1C variant in a later genetic analysis, and the association was replicated in an independent cohort. Compared with equally common non-associated chains, HLA-associated TCR beta chains in a later analysis were more clonally expanded and had lower generation probabilities. A later analysis found that TCR association rates varied across HLA loci, with DRB1 alleles showing the most associated TCRs and HLA-C alleles the fewest. The classifier was reported to diagnose cytomegalovirus status with high specificity and sensitivity in both the original cohort and the validation cohort. Because counts were too low, seventeen rarely observed V segments, including chromosome 9 orphons, were excluded from the earlier analysis of 587 of the donors. Several of the top co-occurrence clusters appeared to be linked to parvovirus B19, influenza, CMV and Epstein-Barr virus, according to a later analysis. Most TCR sequences were seen in very few donors, while some public TCRs were found in many individuals. The only immune exposure information available for the cohort was CMV serostatus. Compared with the approximately 670-donor mean, donors in an Asian-associated ancestry cluster had fewer N-insertions in productive TCRs, according to a later genetic analysis. Because the 87-base-pair reads could not distinguish some IMGT-functional V segments, including TRBV6-2 and TRBV6-3, those segments were excluded. The authors suggested that the approach could potentially be generalized to other disease states and immunological phenotypes. In an earlier analysis of a few hundred of the donors, most TCR beta V segments were observed in productive rearrangements about 87% or about 30% of the time, broadly matching IMGT annotations. When HLA alleles, especially DR and DQ, strongly co-occurred, attributing TCR associations to individual alleles was difficult. The presence/absence analyses assumed that sequencing depth was roughly uniform across donors, and that assumption may not be true. Linkage disequilibrium might explain the correlated functional status among segregating V segments, but an unknown experimental factor could not be ruled out. The study listed 164 TCR beta chains as associated with cytomegalovirus. In a later analysis, about 16,000 TCR beta sequences were associated with specific HLA alleles at a false discovery rate of 0.05. A further reported finding was that TCR beta sequences accurately predicted the HLA-A and HLA-B alleles for most subjects in the first cohort. HLA typing was unavailable for some donors at each locus, so association tests used only the typed subset.

On this clone: Its cognate antigen has yet to be identified. The record has no base qualities; no much larger clone is one base away.

The cohort was made up of about 670 healthy bone marrow donors. At the time of sampling, every cohort member was nominally healthy, though immune exposures that went unrecorded were likely present. The donor tested CMV seronegative and was one of the 352 seronegative cohort members. A peripheral blood sample was collected from each donor, and TCR beta sequencing was performed on peripheral blood mononuclear cells. The Qiagen DNeasy Blood Extraction Kit was used to extract genomic DNA from the blood cell samples. CDR3 length: 15 amino acids, cysteine to phenylalanine. The kept DNA is CDR3 alone, 45 bases in frame from the first base. To prepare the library, the immunoSEQ multiplex PCR assay was applied. For the multiplex PCR, a mixture combining 60 forward primers for TCR Vbeta segments and 13 reverse primers for TCR Jbeta segments was used. The CDR3 region of rearranged TCR beta genes was amplified from genomic DNA by a multiplex PCR assay. The amplified TCR beta libraries were sequenced on the Illumina HiSeq System as 87-base-pair reads. In the source study's methods: A later analysis counted approximately 84 million unique TCR beta chains across the 690 or so repertoires, and roughly 10 million of these chains were shared by at least two donors. A nearest-neighbor algorithm error-corrected the raw reads and collapsed the reads into unique sequences, merging closely related sequences to remove PCR and sequencing errors. CDR3 sequences were aligned to IMGT reference sequences to assign V, D and J gene segments. Each retained sequence needed at least a six-nucleotide match to both a V gene segment and a J gene segment. A rearrangement counted as productive if the CDR3 had no stop codons and remained in frame with V and J, and every other rearrangement counted as non-productive. CDR3 was defined according to IMGT convention as the region running from the second conserved V-encoded cysteine to the conserved J-encoded phenylalanine. The earlier analysis of some 600 of the donors excluded sequences that lacked an unambiguous match to a single V gene segment. In an earlier analysis of a few hundred of the donors, V segments were called functional above 56.7% productive rearrangements and were called segregating when the between-donor standard deviation exceeded 5%. A statistical classification framework was built for diagnosing cytomegalovirus status from the catalog of TCR beta chain sequences. In a later analysis, V and J genes were assigned by comparing TCR nucleotide sequences against IMGT/GENE-DB human TR gene sequences. A later analysis assigned CDR3 sequences and most-parsimonious VDJ recombination scenarios with the TCRdist pipeline. A later analysis defined each TCR beta chain by its CDR3 amino acid sequence plus V-gene family, and excluded reads lacking a unique V-gene family. A later analysis removed 550 to 650 highly shared, low-generation-probability nucleotide sequences to deal with suspected cross-contamination and a sequencing artifact. In a later analysis, a clonal expansion index for each public chain was calculated from normalized within-repertoire ranks of inferred template counts. In a later analysis, generation probabilities were computed using a VDJ recombination model fitted to out-of-frame rearrangements, and the results were checked against IGoR. A later analysis scored TCR-TCR, TCR-HLA and TCR-CMV co-occurrence with hypergeometric tests, applying a repertoire-size bias correction to TCR pairs. A later analysis estimated false discovery rates by permuting HLA or CMV assignments 20 times. A later analysis grouped co-occurring TCRs with DBSCAN, adding TCRdist sequence similarity when clustering within HLA-allele-positive subsets. For co-occurrence clustering, repertoires with fewer than 30,000 or more than 120,000 public chains were excluded, along with five repertoires with anomalous nucleotide sharing. TCRdb holds this immuneACCESS table with in-frame rearrangements only. Some clones are missing; in checked studies, unresolved V genes explain under half, and the rest has no known cause. V, J and clone size derive from that table, while D and trimming were established from the DNA sequence. The table for this sample lists about 98,000 clones; around 80% of them were counted only once. The ten biggest clones cover about 1.5% of the sample.

The V and J genes are TRBV21-1 and TRBJ2-5; the D call in the table, TRBD2, was not verified against the DNA. TRBV21-1 is a listed pseudogene. This receptor was identified in a man between 35 and 55 years old in good health and CMV-seronegative. The specimen sequenced was PBMCs. The CDR3 protein sequence reads: CASTLSGGAGETQYF. The nucleotide sequence is TGTGCCAGCACCCTAAGCGGGGGGGCGGGAGAGACCCAGTACTTC.